This record looks at one TCR beta chain sequence and its context. Antigen specificity is unknown. These data come from a study of T cell repertoires in cytomegalovirus infection. The overall study: In the study, CMV epitopes included recently identified HLA-C-restricted and well-studied HLA-B-restricted ones. Both CMV infection and a matching HLA type were indicated by public TCR beta signatures. Regarding the study as a whole: Adding up the frequency of public TCR beta families identified people who carried CMV plus the relevant HLA. Predominance within the ex vivo response was attributable to HLA-C-restricted CMV-specific TCR beta clonotypes.

TCRdb re-analysed the reads in MiXCR, keeping a single row per CDR3 protein. The sample lists approximately 81,000 distinct CDR3 sequences, 20% to 30% seen once, with 50% in the top ten. The TCR comes from a human donor in good health (CMV status not recorded). Some clones in this sample may be carry-over from other donors' samples. The sequenced sample was CD8+ T cells from cultured PBMCs, obtained from culture after CMV antigen stimulation.

This CDR3 is CASSPNGVENSPLHF. CDR3 nucleotide sequence: TGTGCCAGCAGCCCTAATGGGGTAGAGAATTCACCCCTCCACTTT. The chain employs TRBV7-9 and TRBJ1-6; D unresolved. The V end lost 5 bases, the J end lost 7 bases, and 15 bases lay between the germline ends. Germline lookup yields CDR1 SEHNR and CDR2 FQNEAQ (reference sequence). The CDR3 length is 15 residues.